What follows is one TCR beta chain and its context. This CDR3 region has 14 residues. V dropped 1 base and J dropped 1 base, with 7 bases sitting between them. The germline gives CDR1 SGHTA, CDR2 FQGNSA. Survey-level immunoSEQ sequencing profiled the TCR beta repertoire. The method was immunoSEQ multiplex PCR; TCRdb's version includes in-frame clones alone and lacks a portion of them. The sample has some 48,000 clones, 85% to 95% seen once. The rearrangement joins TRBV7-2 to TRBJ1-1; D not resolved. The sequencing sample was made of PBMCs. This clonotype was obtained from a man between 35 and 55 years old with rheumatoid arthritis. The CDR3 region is CASSLVGTNTEAFF. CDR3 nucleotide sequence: TGTGCCAGCAGCTTAGTGGGTACGAACACTGAAGCTTTCTTT. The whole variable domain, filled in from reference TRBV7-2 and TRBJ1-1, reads GAGVSQSPSNKVTEKGKDVELRCDPISGHTALYWYRQSLGQGLEFLIYFQGNSAPDKSGLPSDRFSAERTGGSVSTLTIQRTQQEDSAVYLCASSLVGTNTEAFFGQGTRLTVV.